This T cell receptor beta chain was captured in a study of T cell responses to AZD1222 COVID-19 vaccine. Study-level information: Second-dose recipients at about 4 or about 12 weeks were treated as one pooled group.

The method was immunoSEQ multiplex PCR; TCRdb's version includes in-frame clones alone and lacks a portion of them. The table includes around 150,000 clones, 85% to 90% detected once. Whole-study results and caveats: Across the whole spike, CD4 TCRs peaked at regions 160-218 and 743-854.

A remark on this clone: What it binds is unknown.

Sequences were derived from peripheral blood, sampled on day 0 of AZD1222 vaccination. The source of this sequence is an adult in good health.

CDR3 coding DNA: TGTGCCAGCAGCCTCGTCCCAGCTGACTACGAGCAGTACTTC. Its protein is CASSLVPADYEQYF. The chain couples TRBV3-1 (or the pseudogene TRBV3-2) to TRBJ2-7; D is uncertain. CDR3 size: 14 residues. Germline CDR1 and CDR2: LGHDT and YNNKEL (reference sequence). Trimming stripped 4 bases from V and 3 bases from J, with 13 bases between.